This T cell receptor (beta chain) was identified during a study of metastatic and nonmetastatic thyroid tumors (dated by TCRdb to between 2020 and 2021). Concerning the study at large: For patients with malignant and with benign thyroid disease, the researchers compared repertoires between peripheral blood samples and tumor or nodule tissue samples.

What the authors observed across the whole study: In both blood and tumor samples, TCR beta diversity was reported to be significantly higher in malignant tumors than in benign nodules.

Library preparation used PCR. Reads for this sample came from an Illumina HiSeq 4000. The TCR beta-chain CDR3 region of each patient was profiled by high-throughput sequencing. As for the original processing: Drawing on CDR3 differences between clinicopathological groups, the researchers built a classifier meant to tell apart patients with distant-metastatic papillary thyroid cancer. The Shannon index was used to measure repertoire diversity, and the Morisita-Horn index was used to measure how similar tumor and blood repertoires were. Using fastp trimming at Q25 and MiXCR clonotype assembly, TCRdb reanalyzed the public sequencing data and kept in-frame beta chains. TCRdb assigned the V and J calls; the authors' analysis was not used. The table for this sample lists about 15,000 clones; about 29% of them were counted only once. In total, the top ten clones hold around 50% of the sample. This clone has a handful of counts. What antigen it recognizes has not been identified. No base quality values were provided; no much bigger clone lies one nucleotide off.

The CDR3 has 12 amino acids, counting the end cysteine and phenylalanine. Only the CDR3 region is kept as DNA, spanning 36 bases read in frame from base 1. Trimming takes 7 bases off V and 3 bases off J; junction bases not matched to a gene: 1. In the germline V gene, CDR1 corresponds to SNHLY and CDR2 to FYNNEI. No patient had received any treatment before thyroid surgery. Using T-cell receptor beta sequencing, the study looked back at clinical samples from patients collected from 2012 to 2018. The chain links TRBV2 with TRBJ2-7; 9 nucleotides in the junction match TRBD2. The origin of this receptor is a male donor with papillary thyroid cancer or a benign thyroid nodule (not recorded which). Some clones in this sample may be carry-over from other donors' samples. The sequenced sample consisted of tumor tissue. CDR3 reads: CASKRGDYEQYF. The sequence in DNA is TGTGCCAGCAAGCGGGGGGACTACGAGCAGTACTTC.